The clone carrying this TCR beta chain was picked up many times. The antigen is unknown. TCRdb fed the 5' RACE reads into MiXCR, producing one record per CDR3 protein. Here the sample spans hundreds of thousands of distinct CDR3 sequences, around an eighth being singletons. This record belongs to a study of T cells after yellow fever vaccination. Study background: Some fractions had low cell numbers, and these were prepared with SMART-Seq v4 Ultra Low Input.

Whole-study results and caveats: Within FACS-sorted repertoires, abundant clonotypes contaminating from the bulk population could be present. On re-exposure, the response was weaker but peaked faster, at day 5 versus 15. At around 95% for CD4 and about 88% for CD8, most primary-vaccination clones showed up again after the booster.

Trimming pared 5 bases from V and 5 bases from J, leaving 17 bases between. In germline, CDR1 is SGHTA, CDR2 FQGNSA. CDR3 length: 15 residues. The sequencing used PBMCs, collected on the day of the yellow fever booster vaccination. This sequence joins TRBV7-2 and TRBJ2-3; TRBD2 might be the D (7 bases). This TCR came from a young man who received the YFV17D yellow fever vaccine. The CDR3 DNA is TGTGCCAGCAGCCTGGGGGCGGGAGTAGGAGATACGCAGTATTTT. Translation: CASSLGAGVGDTQYF.